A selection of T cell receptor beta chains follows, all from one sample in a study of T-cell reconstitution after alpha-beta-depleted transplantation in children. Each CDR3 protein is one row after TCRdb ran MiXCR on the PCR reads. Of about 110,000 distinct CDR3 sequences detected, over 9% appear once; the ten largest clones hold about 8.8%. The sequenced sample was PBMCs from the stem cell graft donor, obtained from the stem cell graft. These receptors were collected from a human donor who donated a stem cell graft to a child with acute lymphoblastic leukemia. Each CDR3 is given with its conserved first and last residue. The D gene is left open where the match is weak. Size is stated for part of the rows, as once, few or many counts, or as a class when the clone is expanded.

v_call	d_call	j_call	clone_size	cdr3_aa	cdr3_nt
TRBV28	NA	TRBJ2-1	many	CASSDFDEQFF	TGTGCCAGCAGTGATTTCGATGAGCAGTTCTTC
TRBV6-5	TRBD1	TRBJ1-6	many	CASSYSGGAPNNSPLHF	TGTGCCAGCAGTTACTCAGGGGGCGCCCCGAATAATTCACCCCTCCACTTT
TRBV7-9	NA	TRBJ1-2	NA	CASSSRGRSYGYTF	TGTGCCAGCAGCTCTAGGGGCAGGTCCTATGGCTACACCTTC
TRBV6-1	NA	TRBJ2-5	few	CASNLGGGPVLQETQYF	TGTGCCAGCAACCTGGGGGGAGGACCGGTACTTCAAGAGACCCAGTACTTC
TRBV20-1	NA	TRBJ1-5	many	CSARVRGTSNQPQHF	TGCAGTGCTAGAGTTCGGGGAACTAGCAATCAGCCCCAGCATTTT
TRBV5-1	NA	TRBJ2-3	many	CASSPGTSTDTQYF	TGCGCCAGCAGCCCCGGGACAAGCACAGATACGCAGTATTTT
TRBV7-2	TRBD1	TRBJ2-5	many	CASSTTGQPGETQYF	TGTGCCAGCAGCACCACGGGACAGCCAGGGGAGACCCAGTACTTC
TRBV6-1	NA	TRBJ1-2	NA	CASRKSGQFNGYTF	TGTGCCAGCAGGAAATCGGGACAATTTAATGGCTACACCTTC
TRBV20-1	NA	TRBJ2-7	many	CSARPISYLSYEQYF	TGCAGTGCTAGACCTATTAGTTACCTTTCCTACGAGCAGTACTTC
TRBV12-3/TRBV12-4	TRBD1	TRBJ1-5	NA	CASSLEGQGYRQPQHF	TGTGCCAGCAGTTTAGAGGGACAGGGTTACCGCCAGCCCCAGCATTTT
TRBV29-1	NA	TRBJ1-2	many	CSVGFNYGYTF	TGCAGCGTGGGGTTCAACTATGGCTACACCTTC
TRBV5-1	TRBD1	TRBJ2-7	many	CASSPDRVYEQYF	TGCGCCAGCAGCCCGGACAGGGTGTACGAGCAGTACTTC
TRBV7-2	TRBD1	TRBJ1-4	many	CASSSQGIREKLFF	TGTGCCAGCAGCTCACAGGGGATTCGCGAAAAACTGTTTTTT
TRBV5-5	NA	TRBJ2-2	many	CASRNWGGGELFF	TGTGCCAGCAGGAATTGGGGCGGCGGGGAGCTGTTTTTT
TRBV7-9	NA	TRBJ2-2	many	CASSGRTANTGELFF	TGTGCCAGCAGCGGACGGACAGCGAACACCGGGGAGCTGTTTTTT